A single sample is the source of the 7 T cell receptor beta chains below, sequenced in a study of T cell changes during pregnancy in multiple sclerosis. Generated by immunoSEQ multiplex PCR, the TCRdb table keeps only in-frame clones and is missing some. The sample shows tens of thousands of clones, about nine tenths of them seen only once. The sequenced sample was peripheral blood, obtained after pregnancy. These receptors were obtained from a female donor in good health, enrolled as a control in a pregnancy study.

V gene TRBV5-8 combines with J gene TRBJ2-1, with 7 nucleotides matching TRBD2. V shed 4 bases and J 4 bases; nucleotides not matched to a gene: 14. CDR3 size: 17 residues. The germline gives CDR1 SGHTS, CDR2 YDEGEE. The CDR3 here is CASSPRVGGGPYNEQFF. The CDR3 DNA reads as TGTGCCAGCAGCCCCCGGGTGGGCGGGGGACCTTACAATGAGCAGTTCTTC.

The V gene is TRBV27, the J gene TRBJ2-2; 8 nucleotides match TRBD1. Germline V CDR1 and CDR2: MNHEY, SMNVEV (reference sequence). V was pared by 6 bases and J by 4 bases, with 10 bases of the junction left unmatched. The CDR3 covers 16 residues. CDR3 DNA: TGTGCCAGCAGGGGAACCGGGACAGGAGTCACCGGGGAGCTGTTTTTT. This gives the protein CASRGTGTGVTGELFF.

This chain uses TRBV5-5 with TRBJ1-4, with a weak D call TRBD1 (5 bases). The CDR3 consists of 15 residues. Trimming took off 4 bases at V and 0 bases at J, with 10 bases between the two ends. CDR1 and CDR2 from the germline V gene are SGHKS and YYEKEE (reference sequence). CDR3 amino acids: CASSVKTATNEKLFF. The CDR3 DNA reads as TGTGCCAGCAGCGTAAAGACAGCAACTAATGAAAAACTGTTTTTT.

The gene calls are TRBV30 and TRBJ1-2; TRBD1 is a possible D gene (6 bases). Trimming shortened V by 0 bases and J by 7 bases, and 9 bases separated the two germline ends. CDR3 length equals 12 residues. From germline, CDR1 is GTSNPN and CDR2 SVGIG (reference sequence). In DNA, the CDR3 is TGTGCCTGGAGTGTAGGGACATTTGGCTACACCTTC. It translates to CAWSVGTFGYTF.

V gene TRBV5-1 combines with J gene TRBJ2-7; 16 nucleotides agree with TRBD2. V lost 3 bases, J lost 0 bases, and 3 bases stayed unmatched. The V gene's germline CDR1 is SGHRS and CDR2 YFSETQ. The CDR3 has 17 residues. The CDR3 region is CASSSGTSGGVSYEQYF. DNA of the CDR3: TGCGCCAGCAGCTCGGGGACTAGCGGGGGGGTCTCCTACGAGCAGTACTTC.

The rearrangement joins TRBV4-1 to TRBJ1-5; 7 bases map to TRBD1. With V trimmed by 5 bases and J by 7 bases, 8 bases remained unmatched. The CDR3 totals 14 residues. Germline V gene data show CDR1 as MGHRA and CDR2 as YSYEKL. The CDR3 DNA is TGCGCCAGCAGCTCACTAGGGGGCGGGCAGCCCCAGCATTTT. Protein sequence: CASSSLGGGQPQHF.

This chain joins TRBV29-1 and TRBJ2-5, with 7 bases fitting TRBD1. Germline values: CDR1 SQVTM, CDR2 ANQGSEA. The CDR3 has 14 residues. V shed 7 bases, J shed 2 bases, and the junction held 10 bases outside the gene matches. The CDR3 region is CSAGAEGQQETQYF. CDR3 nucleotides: TGCAGCGCTGGGGCTGAGGGACAGCAAGAGACCCAGTACTTC.